This T cell receptor (beta chain) was documented in a study of CD8 T cells in Susac syndrome. Random hexamers primed reverse transcription of 0.5 to 1 ug RNA. TCRdb reprocessed the immunoSEQ multiplex PCR reads with MiXCR, giving one entry per CDR3 protein. The table shows roughly 100,000 distinct CDR3 sequences, with roughly 94% occurring only once. Notes on the study in general: Total CD8+ repertoires held some 15 Susac-specific public clones, while CD8+ TEMRA repertoires held a few.

There are a few counts of this clonotype. The antigen is not known. The CDR3 contains 15 residues. Germline CDR1 reads SNHLY; CDR2 reads FYNNEI. V lost 5 bases, J lost 0 bases, and 3 bases stayed unmatched. The sequenced target, TCR beta, came from blood CD8+ and CD4+ T cells. TEMRA cells were FACS-enriched, with CD8+ and CD4+ T cells isolated negatively. The V call is TRBV2, the J call TRBJ2-1, with 8 bases lining up with TRBD2. The sequence was collected from a human donor with Susac syndrome. The sample taken for sequencing was CD8+ T cells from PBMCs. In DNA form, the CDR3 reads TGTGCCAGCAGTACCGGGACTAGCTCCTACAATGAGCAGTTCTTC. It yields the protein CASSTGTSSYNEQFF.